This T cell receptor (beta chain) was retrieved from a study of cytomegalovirus exposure and HLA in healthy donors. At the time of sampling, donors were nominally healthy, though unrecorded immune exposures were likely. In the PCR, 60 Vbeta and 13 Jbeta primers were used. Sequenced by immunoSEQ multiplex PCR; TCRdb stores in-frame clones only, minus some. The sample carries 200,000 to 250,000 clones, 75% to 90% recorded once. A word on this clone: Its antigen is not identified.

CDR3 length: 15 amino acids. The junction had 10 bases not matched to a gene; V was cut back by 5 bases and J by 5 bases. Germline CDR1 reads MNHEY; CDR2 reads SMNVEV (reference sequence). Study results and limitations: Highest at DRB1 and lowest at HLA-C, TCR association rates differed among HLA loci in a later analysis.

The chain couples TRBV27 to TRBJ1-2; 8 bases are shared with TRBD1. The sample taken for sequencing was PBMCs. The clonotype comes from a boy aged 2 to 10 in good health and CMV-seronegative. The CDR3 DNA reads TGTGCCAGCAGTCCCCCCGGGACAGGCGTTTATGGCTACACCTTC. Translating it yields CASSPPGTGVYGYTF.